Sequencing of this T cell receptor (beta chain) was carried out in a study of cytomegalovirus exposure and HLA in healthy donors. On this clone itself: Its antigen is undetermined.

This CDR3 is 18 amino acids long. Germline CDR1 is ENHRY and CDR2 is SYGVKD. V was cut by 5 bases and J by 2 bases, with 23 bases left in between. PCR primers comprised 60 Vbeta and 13 Jbeta primers. The protocol was immunoSEQ multiplex PCR, while the TCRdb copy is restricted to in-frame clones and leaves out a portion. The table shows fewer than 250,000 clones, with roughly four fifths occurring only once. Findings of the study overall: HLA-A and HLA-B allele assignments for most subjects were reportedly predicted accurately using TCR beta sequences. Of the V segments, some could not be distinguished, including TRBV6-2 and TRBV6-3, and were excluded.

The chain has TRBV10-3 and TRBJ2-3, with D hard to call. The sequenced material came from PBMCs. The clonotype originates from a man aged 35 to 55 in good health and CMV-seropositive. CDR3 loop: CAISLQEAGGYTTDTQYF. The CDR3 bases are TGTGCCATCAGTCTCCAGGAAGCCGGTGGCTACACCACAGATACGCAGTATTTT.